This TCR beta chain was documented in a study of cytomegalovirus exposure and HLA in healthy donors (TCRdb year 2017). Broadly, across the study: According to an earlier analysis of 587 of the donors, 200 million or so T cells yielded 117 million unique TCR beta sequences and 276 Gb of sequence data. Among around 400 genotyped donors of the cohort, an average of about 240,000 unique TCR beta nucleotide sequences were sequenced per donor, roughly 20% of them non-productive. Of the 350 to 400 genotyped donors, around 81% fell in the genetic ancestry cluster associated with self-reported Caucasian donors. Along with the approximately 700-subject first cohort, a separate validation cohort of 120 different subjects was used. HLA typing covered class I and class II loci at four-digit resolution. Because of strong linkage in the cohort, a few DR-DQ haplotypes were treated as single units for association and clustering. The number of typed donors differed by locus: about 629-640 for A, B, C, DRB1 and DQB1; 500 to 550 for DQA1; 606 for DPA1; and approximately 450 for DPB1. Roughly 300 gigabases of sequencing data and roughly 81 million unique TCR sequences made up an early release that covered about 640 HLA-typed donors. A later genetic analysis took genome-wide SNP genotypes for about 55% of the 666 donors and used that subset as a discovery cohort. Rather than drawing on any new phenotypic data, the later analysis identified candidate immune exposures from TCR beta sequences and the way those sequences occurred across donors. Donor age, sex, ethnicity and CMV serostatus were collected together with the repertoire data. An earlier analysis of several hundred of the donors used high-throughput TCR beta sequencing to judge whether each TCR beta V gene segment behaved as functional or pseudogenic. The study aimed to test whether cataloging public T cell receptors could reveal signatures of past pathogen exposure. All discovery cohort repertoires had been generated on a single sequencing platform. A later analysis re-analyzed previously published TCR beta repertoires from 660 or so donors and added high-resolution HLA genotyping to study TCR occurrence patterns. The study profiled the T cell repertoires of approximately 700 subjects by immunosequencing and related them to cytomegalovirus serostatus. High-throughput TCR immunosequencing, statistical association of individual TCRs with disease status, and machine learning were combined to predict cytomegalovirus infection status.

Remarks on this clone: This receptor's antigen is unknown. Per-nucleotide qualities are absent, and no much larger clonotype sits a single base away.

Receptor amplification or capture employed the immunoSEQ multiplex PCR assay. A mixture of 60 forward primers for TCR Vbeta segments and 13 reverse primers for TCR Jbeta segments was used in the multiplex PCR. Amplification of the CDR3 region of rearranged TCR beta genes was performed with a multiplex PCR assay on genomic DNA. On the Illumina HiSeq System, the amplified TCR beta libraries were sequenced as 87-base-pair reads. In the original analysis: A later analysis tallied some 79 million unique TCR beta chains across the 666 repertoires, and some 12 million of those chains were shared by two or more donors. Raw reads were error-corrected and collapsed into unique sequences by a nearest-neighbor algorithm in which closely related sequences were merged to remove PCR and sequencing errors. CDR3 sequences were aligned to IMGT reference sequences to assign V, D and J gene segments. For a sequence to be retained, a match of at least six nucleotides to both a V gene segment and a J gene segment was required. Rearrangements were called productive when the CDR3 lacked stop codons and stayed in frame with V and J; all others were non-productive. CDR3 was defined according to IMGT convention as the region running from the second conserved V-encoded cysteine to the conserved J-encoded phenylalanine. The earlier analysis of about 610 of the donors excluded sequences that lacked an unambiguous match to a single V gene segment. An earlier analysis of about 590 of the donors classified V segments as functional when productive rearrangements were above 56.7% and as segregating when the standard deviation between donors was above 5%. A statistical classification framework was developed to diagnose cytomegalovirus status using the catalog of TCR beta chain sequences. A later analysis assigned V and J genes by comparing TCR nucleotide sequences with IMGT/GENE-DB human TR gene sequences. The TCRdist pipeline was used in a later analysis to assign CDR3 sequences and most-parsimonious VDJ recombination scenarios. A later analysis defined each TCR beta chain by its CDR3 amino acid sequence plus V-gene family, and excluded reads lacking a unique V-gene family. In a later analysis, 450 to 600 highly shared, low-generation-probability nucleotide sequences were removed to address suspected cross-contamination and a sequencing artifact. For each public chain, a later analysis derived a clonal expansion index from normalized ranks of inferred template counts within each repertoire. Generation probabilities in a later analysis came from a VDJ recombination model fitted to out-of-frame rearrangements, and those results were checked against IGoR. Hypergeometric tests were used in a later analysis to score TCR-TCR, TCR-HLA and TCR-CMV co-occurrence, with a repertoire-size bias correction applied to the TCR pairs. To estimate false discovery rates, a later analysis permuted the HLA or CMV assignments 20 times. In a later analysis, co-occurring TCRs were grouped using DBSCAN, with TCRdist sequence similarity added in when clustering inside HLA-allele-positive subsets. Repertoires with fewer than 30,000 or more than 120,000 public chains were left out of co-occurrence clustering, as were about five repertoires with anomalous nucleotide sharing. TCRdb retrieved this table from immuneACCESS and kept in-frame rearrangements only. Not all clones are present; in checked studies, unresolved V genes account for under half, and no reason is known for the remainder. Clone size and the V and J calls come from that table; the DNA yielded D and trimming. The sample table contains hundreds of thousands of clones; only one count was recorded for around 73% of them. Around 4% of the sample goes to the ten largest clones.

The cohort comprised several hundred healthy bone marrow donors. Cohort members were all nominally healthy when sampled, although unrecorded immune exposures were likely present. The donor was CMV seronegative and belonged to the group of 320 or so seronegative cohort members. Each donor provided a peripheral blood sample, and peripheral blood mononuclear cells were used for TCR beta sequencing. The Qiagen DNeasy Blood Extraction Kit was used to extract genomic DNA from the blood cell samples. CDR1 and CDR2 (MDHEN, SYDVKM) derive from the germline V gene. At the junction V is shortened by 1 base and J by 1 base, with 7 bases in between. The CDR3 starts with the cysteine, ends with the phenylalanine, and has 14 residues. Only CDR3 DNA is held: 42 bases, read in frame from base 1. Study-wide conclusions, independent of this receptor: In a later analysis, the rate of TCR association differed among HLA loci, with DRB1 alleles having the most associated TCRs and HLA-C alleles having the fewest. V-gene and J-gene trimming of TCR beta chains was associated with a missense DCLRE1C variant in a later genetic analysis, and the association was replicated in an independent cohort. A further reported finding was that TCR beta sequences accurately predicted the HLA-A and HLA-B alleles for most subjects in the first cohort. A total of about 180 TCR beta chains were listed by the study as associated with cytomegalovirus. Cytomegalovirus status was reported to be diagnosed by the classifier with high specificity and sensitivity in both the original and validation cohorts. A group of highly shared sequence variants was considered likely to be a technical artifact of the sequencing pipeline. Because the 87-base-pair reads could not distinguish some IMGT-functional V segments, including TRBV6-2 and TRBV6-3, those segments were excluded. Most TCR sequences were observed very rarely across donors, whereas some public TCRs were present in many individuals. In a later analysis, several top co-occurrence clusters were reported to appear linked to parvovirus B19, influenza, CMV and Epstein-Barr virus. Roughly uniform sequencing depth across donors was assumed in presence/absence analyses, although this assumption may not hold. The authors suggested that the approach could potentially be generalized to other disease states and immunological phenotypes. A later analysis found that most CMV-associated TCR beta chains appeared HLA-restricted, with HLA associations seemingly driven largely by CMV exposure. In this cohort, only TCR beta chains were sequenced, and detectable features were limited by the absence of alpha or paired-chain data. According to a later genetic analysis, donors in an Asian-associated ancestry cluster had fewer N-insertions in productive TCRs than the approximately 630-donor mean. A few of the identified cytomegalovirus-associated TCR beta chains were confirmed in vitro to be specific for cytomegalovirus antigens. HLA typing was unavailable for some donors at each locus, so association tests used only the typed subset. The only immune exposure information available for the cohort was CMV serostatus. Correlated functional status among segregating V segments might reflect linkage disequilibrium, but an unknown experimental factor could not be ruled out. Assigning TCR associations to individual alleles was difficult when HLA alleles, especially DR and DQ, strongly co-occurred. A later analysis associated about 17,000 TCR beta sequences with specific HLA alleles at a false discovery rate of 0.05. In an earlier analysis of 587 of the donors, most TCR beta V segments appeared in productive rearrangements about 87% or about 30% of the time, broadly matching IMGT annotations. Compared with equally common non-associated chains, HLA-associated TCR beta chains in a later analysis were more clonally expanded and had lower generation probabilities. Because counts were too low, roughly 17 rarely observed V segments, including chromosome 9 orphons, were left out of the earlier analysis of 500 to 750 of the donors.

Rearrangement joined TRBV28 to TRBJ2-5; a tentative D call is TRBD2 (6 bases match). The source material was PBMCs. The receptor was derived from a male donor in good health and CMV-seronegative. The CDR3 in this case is CASSLLGGQETQYF. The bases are TGTGCCAGCAGTTTATTGGGGGGCCAAGAGACCCAGTACTTC.